This is a list of T cell receptor beta chains from one sample in a study of cytomegalovirus exposure and HLA in healthy donors. Some clones are missing from TCRdb's copy, which holds only in-frame ones; the method was immunoSEQ multiplex PCR. The profile shows about 100,000 clones, approximately 73% of them singletons. Sequenced sample: PBMCs. The source of these receptors is a man between 35 and 55 years old in good health and CMV-seronegative. Both conserved end residues are part of each CDR3. The D gene is left open where the match is weak. Not every row has a clone size; where given, it reads once, few, many or a size class.

j_gene	d_gene	abundance	v_gene	CDR3nt	CDR3aa
TRBJ2-6	-	-	TRBV5-4	TGTGCCTCCCGGAGCTCTGGGGCCAACGTCCTGACTTTC	CASRSSGANVLTF
TRBJ1-6	TRBD1	once	TRBV5-1	TGCGCCAGCAGTCCGGGACAGGCTAATTCACCCCTCCACTTT	CASSPGQANSPLHF
TRBJ1-4	-	-	TRBV11-2	TGTGCCAGCAGTCGTAGGGGGGAGGGGGTTAATGAAAAACTGTTTTTT	CASSRRGEGVNEKLFF
TRBJ2-7	-	few	TRBV7-2	TGTGCCAGCAGCTTGGGACACGGGCTGGCCTACGAGCAGTACTTC	CASSLGHGLAYEQYF
TRBJ1-2	-	-	TRBV5-6	TGTGCCAGCAGCACGGGACATTATGGCTACACCTTC	CASSTGHYGYTF
TRBJ1-2	-	-	TRBV7-2	TGTGCCAGCAGCTTACTGAGCGTCTATGGCTACACCTTC	CASSLLSVYGYTF
TRBJ2-7	-	-	TRBV9	TGTGCCAGCAGCGTAGCTGGGCAGCTTTCCTACGAGCAGTACTTC	CASSVAGQLSYEQYF
TRBJ1-5	TRBD1	once	TRBV2	TGTGCCAGCAGTATAATCACAGGGGGCCGAAGCAATCAGCCCCAGCATTTT	CASSIITGGRSNQPQHF
TRBJ2-2	TRBD1	-	TRBV19	TGTGCCTCACGCCCCGGGACAGCTAACACCGGGGAGCTGTTTTTT	CASRPGTANTGELFF
TRBJ1-5	-	-	TRBV7-3	TGTGCCAGCAGCGACCGAGCGGGTCAGCCCCAGCATTTT	CASSDRAGQPQHF
TRBJ2-7	-	-	TRBV4-1	TGCGCCAGCAGCCAAGATTCCCGCAGTTCCTACGAGCAGTACTTC	CASSQDSRSSYEQYF
TRBJ2-5	-	-	TRBV20-1	TGCAGTGCTTACACTAGCTCGACCCAGTACTTC	CSAYTSSTQYF
TRBJ1-6	-	-	TRBV7-2	TGTGCCAGCAGCTCCCTCCGGGCAGGGCGAACCTATAATTCACCCCTCCACTTT	CASSSLRAGRTYNSPLHF
TRBJ1-2	-	many	TRBV6-5	TGTGCCAGCAGTTACCGGTCCATCGGCTATGGCTACACCTTC	CASSYRSIGYGYTF
TRBJ2-7	-	-	TRBV6-5	TGTGCCAGCAGTTATCTGGGGGCCTCCTACGAGCAGTACTTC	CASSYLGASYEQYF
TRBJ2-1	-	-	TRBV10-3	TGTGCCATCAGTCGACTAGGTTCGGGTAGTGAGCAGTTCTTC	CAISRLGSGSEQFF
TRBJ1-1	-	-	TRBV6-4	TGTGCCAGCAGTGACTCCGCAGGCTCGACTGAAGCTTTCTTT	CASSDSAGSTEAFF
TRBJ2-7	TRBD2	once	TRBV7-8	TGTGCCAGCAGCCTTAGGCGGGGGGGGGACGAGCAGTACTTC	CASSLRRGGDEQYF
TRBJ2-2	-	-	TRBV11-3	TGTGCCAGCAGCCTAGGGGGGGACACCGGGGAGCTGTTTTTT	CASSLGGDTGELFF
TRBJ1-4	-	-	TRBV29-1	TGCAGCGTTGGCAGGGGCGGCGAAAAACTGTTTTTT	CSVGRGGEKLFF
TRBJ2-7	TRBD1	-	TRBV19	TGTGCCAGTAGTATAGCGGGACCGATATACAGGGGAACCGAGCAGTACTTC	CASSIAGPIYRGTEQYF
TRBJ1-5	-	once	TRBV5-6	TGTGCCAGCAGCTTGGCCGCTCGGACAACGCGCAATCAGCCCCAGCATTTT	CASSLAARTTRNQPQHF
TRBJ2-3	TRBD2	few	TRBV5-1	TGCGCCAGCAGCTATGGAGGGATGACTAGCGGGGCAGATACGCAGTATTTT	CASSYGGMTSGADTQYF
TRBJ1-1	TRBD1	medium-sized	TRBV2	TGTGCCAGCAGGGACAGGATGAACACTGAAGCTTTCTTT	CASRDRMNTEAFF
TRBJ2-5	-	-	TRBV18	TGTGCCAGCTCACCACGGCCCGAGACCCAGTACTTC	CASSPRPETQYF
TRBJ2-2	-	once	TRBV7-2	TGTGCCTTTCAGGCGTATGGTACCGGGGAGCTGTTTTTT	CAFQAYGTGELFF
TRBJ2-1	TRBD1	-	TRBV4-2	TGTGCCAGCAGCCAAGCATCCGGGACAGACTTCAATGAGCAGTTCTTC	CASSQASGTDFNEQFF
TRBJ2-7	-	few	TRBV5-6	TGTGCCAGCAGCTTGGATGGAGGGCTGTCCTACGAGCAGTACTTC	CASSLDGGLSYEQYF
TRBJ1-5	TRBD1	-	TRBV7-2	TGTGCCAGCAGCACCCGGACAGGGGCCCAGGGCAATCAGCCCCAGCATTTT	CASSTRTGAQGNQPQHF
TRBJ1-3	-	-	TRBV18	TGTGCCAGCTCACCGGTGGCGGCAGCTGGAAACACCATATATTTT	CASSPVAAAGNTIYF
TRBJ2-7	TRBD2	-	TRBV19	TGTGCCAGTGCAAGGGGCACTAGCGGTATCCACGAGCAGTACTTC	CASARGTSGIHEQYF
TRBJ2-5	TRBD1	once	TRBV13	TGTGCCAGCAGCCCAGAGGCAGGGGGCCAACTAAAGACCCAGTACTTC	CASSPEAGGQLKTQYF
TRBJ2-2	TRBD2	-	TRBV28	TGTGCCAGCAGCCGGAGCGGGGGCCTGTCCGGGGAGCTGTTTTTT	CASSRSGGLSGELFF
TRBJ1-4	TRBD1	few	TRBV19	TGTGCCAGCAAACCCTGGGACAGAGCTAATGAAAAACTGTTTTTT	CASKPWDRANEKLFF
TRBJ1-6	-	-	TRBV28	TGTGCCAGCAGTTTATCCAGGGCAGGCTATAATTCACCCCTCCACTTT	CASSLSRAGYNSPLHF
TRBJ2-7	TRBD1	-	TRBV5-4	TGTGCCAGCAGCCCCGGGACAGGGGATACCTACGAGCAGTACTTC	CASSPGTGDTYEQYF
TRBJ1-3	-	-	TRBV2	TGTGCCAGCAGTGCTGAACTCTCTGGAAACACCATATATTTT	CASSAELSGNTIYF
TRBJ2-7	TRBD1	-	TRBV27	TGTGCCAGCAGCCCGGTAGGACAGGGGTCCTACGAGCAGTACTTC	CASSPVGQGSYEQYF
TRBJ1-4	-	few	TRBV7-6	TGTGCCAGCAGCTTACACAGCACTGCAACTAATGAAAAACTGTTTTTT	CASSLHSTATNEKLFF
TRBJ2-5	TRBD2	-	TRBV11-2	TGTGCCAGCAACGCGGCCAGGGAGGGTGAAGAGACCCAGTACTTC	CASNAAREGEETQYF